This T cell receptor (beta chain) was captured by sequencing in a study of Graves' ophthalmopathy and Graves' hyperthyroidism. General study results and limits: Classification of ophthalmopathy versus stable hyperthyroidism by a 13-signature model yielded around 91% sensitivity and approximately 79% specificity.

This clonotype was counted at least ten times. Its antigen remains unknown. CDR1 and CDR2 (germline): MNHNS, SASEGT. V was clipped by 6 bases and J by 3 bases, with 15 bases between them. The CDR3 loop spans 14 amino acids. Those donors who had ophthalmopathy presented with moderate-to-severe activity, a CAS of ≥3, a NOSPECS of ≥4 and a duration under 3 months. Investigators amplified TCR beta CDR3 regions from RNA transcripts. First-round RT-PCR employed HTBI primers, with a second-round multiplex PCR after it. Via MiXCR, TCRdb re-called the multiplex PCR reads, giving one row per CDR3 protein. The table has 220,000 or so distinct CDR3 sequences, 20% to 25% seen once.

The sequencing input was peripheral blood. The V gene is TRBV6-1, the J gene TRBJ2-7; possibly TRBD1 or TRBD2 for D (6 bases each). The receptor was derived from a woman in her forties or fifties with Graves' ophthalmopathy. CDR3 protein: CASSEGGRYYEQYF. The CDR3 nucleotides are TGTGCCAGCAGCGAGGGGGGCAGATACTACGAGCAGTACTTC.